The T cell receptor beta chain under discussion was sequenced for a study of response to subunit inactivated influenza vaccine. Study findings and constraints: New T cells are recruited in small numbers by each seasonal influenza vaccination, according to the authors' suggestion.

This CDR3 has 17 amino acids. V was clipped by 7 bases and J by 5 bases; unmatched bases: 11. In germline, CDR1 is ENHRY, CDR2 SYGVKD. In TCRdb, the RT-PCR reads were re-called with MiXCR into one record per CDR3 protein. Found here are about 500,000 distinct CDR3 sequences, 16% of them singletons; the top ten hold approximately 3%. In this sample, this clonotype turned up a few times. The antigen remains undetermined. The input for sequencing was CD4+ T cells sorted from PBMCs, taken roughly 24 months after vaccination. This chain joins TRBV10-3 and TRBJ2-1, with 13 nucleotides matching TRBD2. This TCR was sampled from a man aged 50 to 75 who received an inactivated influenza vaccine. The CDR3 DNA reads TGTGCCATCACCGCACGGACTAGCGGGGGCCCTAACAATGAGCAGTTCTTC. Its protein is CAITARTSGGPNNEQFF.